This T cell receptor (beta chain) was found in a study of vaccination and CD4 T cells after COVID-19. At the level of the study: Convalescent patients, SARS-CoV-2 positive by nasal swab PCR, comprised fewer than 10 mild cases and one severe case. Once diagnosed, patients had post-COVID samples drawn a median around 110 days later (range 35 to 161). Study results and caveats: A median of around 90% of reactive clones, in convalescent patients, became evident only post-vaccination.

Remarks on this clonotype: What it binds is unknown.

V dropped 2 bases and J dropped 7 bases, with 9 bases sitting between them. CDR3 length: 14 residues. Per germline, CDR1 SEHNR and CDR2 FQNEAQ (reference sequence). Oncomine TCR Beta short-read sequencing was applied to DNA from cultured CD4+ T cells. MiXCR, applied by TCRdb to the PCR reads, yields one record per CDR3 protein. The table has about 14,000 distinct CDR3 sequences, less than 65% seen once. Indicated treatment: roughly 10-day PBMC culture with coronavirus spike peptide pools or control peptides (ViraFEST assay). Peptide pools at 8.5 to 10 ug/ml stimulated 2 million or so PBMCs per well with about 9.5 IU/ml IL-2.

The sequence was obtained from a human donor who had recovered from COVID-19. V and J are TRBV7-9 and TRBJ1-6; D gene ambiguous. The input for sequencing was CD4+ T cells from blood, cultured in vitro, taken before SARS-CoV-2 vaccination. CDR3 sequence: CASSLLSLNSPLHF. CDR3 sequence (DNA): TGTGCCAGCAGCTTATTATCCTTGAATTCACCCCTCCACTTT.